This T cell receptor (beta chain) was found in a study of blood T cell repertoires in COVID-19 (TCRdb year 2020). Notes on the research overall: Collaborator samples came from the United States, Italy and Spain and covered acute and convalescent phases of COVID-19. The material from the prospective study consisted of cDNA or gDNA derived from T cells, B-cell-depleted T cells, or PBMCs. Subjects who had been exposed to COVID-19, were actively infected with it, or had recovered from it provided the deeply sampled blood TCRbeta repertoires that made up the dataset. A freely available public database, intended as a resource for researchers studying the immune response to SARS-CoV-2, is where the repertoires were released. Samples were obtained from the ongoing ImmuneRACE study (first 160 participants) and from 1,254 subjects provided by 6 global collaborators. Nearly every sample came with metadata listing a de-identified subject ID, COVID-19 status, age in years and sex. HLA class I and class II types, where available, came from metadata supplied by the sample provider rather than from assay-based typing. General findings and caveats noted by the study authors: Clinical and demographic metadata were provided uncurated, with the amount varying by source and participant.

A word on this clone: Its cognate antigen has yet to be identified. Qualities for individual bases were not recorded, and no much larger clone is one base off.

Whole blood was collected in K2EDTA tubes by collaborating institutions according to the institutions' own protocols. For TCRbeta analysis, collaborators shipped samples in one of three forms: frozen whole blood, isolated PBMCs, or DNA extracted from either of those sample types. V gives up 0 bases and J gives up 4 bases, and the segment between their germline ends measures 8 bases. From its cysteine to its phenylalanine, the CDR3 spans 13 amino acids. The DNA shown is the 39-base CDR3, in frame from base 1. CDR1 and CDR2, per the germline V gene, are SGHRS and YFSETQ. TCRbeta CDR3 regions were amplified from genomic DNA using the immunoSEQ Assay, a bias-controlled multiplex PCR. Turning to the authors' computational methods: The number of nucleated cells in each sample was estimated by amplification of reference gene primers within the assay. To quantify the absolute abundance of each unique TCRbeta CDR3 rearrangement, sequence reads were collapsed and filtered. For each sample, productive Simpson clonality was calculated as the square root of Simpson's diversity index across productive rearrangements. What TCRdb holds here is the immuneACCESS table cut down to in-frame rearrangements. Part of the clones is not present; checked against another copy, under half of the missing clones reflect an unresolved V gene, and the others are unexplained. The V and J calls and clone size are taken from that table; D and trimming were inferred from the DNA. The table for this sample lists 57,000 or so clones; around 79% of them were counted only once. The ten largest clones take up about 20% of the sample.

The V and J segments used are TRBV5-1 and TRBJ2-7; D gene: possibly TRBD2, on 6 matching bases. The material sequenced was peripheral blood. The sequence was obtained from a man in his sixties with acute or convalescent COVID-19. The CDR3 protein: CASSLGGTYEQYF. The nucleotide sequence reads as follows: TGCGCCAGCAGCTTGGGCGGGACGTACGAGCAGTACTTC.